The clone carrying this T cell receptor beta chain has only one observation. Its matching antigen is unknown. PCR was performed using 60 Vbeta and 13 Jbeta primers. Profiling relied on immunoSEQ multiplex PCR, and the TCRdb table lists in-frame clones only, not all of them. The sample contains some 140,000 clones, about 84% of which appear only once. Trimming removed 4 bases from V and 2 bases from J; junction bases left unmatched: 8. From germline, CDR1 is SGHRS and CDR2 YFSETQ. CDR3 length: 17 residues. The data belong to a study of cytomegalovirus exposure and HLA in healthy donors. Regarding the study as a whole: Apart from CMV serostatus, no immune exposure information was available. As confirmed in vitro, a few CMV-associated chains were specific for CMV antigens.

The rearrangement uses TRBV5-1 and TRBJ2-1, with 11 bases fitting TRBD2. Sequencing used PBMCs. This sequence originates from a middle-aged woman in good health and CMV-seropositive. CDR3 protein: CASSAGTSGAPYNEQFF. The CDR3 bases are TGCGCCAGCAGCGCCGGGACTAGCGGAGCACCCTACAATGAGCAGTTCTTC.